This TCR beta chain was identified during a study of cytomegalovirus exposure and HLA in healthy donors. Study results and limitations: Cytomegalovirus association was assigned to about 150 TCR beta chains. Subsequent analysis showed first-cohort TCR clusters tending to co-occur in some 110 validation repertoires. Published work reported that the classifier diagnosed cytomegalovirus status with high specificity and sensitivity. Rarity characterized most TCR sequences, yet some public TCRs appeared in many donors.

CDR1 and CDR2 (germline): SGDLS, YYNGEE. Between the trimmed V and J ends, which lost 6 bases and 4 bases, there was a span of 12 bases. The CDR3 spans 13 residues. TCRdb's copy holds only in-frame clones and misses some; the assay was immunoSEQ multiplex PCR. The repertoire includes 200,000 or so clones, approximately 82% of them detected once, and over 10% sits in the top ten. Notes on this clone: Its cognate antigen is unknown.

This receptor was taken from a woman aged 30 to 39 in good health and CMV-seropositive. The chain has TRBV9 and TRBJ2-3; D may be TRBD2 (6 bases). Specimen: PBMCs. CDR3 residues: CASNGRTSDTQYF. CDR3 in DNA: TGTGCCAGCAACGGGAGAACCTCAGATACGCAGTATTTT.